The 16 T cell receptor beta chains presented below share a single source sample, sequenced in a study of cytomegalovirus exposure and HLA in healthy donors. The data were produced by immunoSEQ multiplex PCR, yet TCRdb's version contains in-frame clones alone and is incomplete. The sample includes some 66,000 clones, nearly 98% of them seen just once. The sequenced sample consisted of PBMCs. These receptors originate from a woman under 30 in good health and CMV-seropositive.

The CDR3 protein is CASRTGTANEQYF. In DNA, the CDR3 is TGTGCCAGCAGGACCGGGACAGCCAACGAGCAGTACTTC. This sequence joins TRBV28 and TRBJ2-7; 7 bases are shared with TRBD1. Germline CDR1 is MDHEN and CDR2 is SYDVKM. V trimming: 6 bases; J trimming: 5 bases; junction bases outside the gene matches: 7. The CDR3 has 13 amino acids.

This clone was observed a single time. The chain carries TRBV11-2 and TRBJ1-4, with D tentatively TRBD1 (6 bases). The V gene's germline CDR1 is SGHAT and CDR2 FQNNGV. V was cut by 7 bases and J by 12 bases, with 18 bases left in between. The CDR3 runs 13 residues. In DNA form, the CDR3 reads TGTGCCAGCACCCTCGATTGGGGGCGTGAACTGTTTTTT. Protein: CASTLDWGRELFF.

The chain carries TRBV7-9 and TRBJ2-2; weak D call: TRBD2 (6 bases). Germline V gives CDR1 SEHNR, CDR2 FQNEAQ (reference sequence). Trimming pared 5 bases from V and 1 base from J, leaving 17 bases between. The CDR3 runs to 17 residues. The CDR3 here is CASSTKGRQVNTGELFF. CDR3 in DNA: TGTGCCAGCAGCACAAAAGGGAGGCAGGTGAACACCGGGGAGCTGTTTTTT.

The chain links TRBV11-2 to TRBJ2-5; 10 bases align to TRBD2. The length of the CDR3 is 16 residues. The ends lost 5 bases at V and 5 bases at J; junction bases unmatched: 11. Germline assignment: CDR1 SGHAT and CDR2 FQNNGV. The CDR3 protein is CASSALLAGARETQYF. For the CDR3, the DNA is TGTGCCAGCAGCGCCCTGCTAGCGGGAGCGAGGGAGACCCAGTACTTC.

This chain joins TRBV6-6 and TRBJ2-1; D remains unclear. The CDR3 loop spans 15 amino acids. Germline CDR1 MNHNY, CDR2 SVGAGI (reference sequence). The germline V and J ends were trimmed by 2 bases and 4 bases, with 12 bases remaining between them. The CDR3 DNA sequence: TGTGCCAGCAGTTACCAAGATAACCTATACAATGAGCAGTTCTTC. It specifies CASSYQDNLYNEQFF.

The rearrangement links TRBV28 to TRBJ1-4; D is unclear. CDR3 length: 11 residues. The V gene lost 1 base and the J gene lost 12 bases, with 6 bases spanning the gap. Looked up from germline, CDR1 is MDHEN and CDR2 is SYDVKM. CDR3 loop: CASSLFGELFF. The CDR3 DNA follows: TGTGCCAGCAGTTTATTCGGGGAACTGTTTTTT.

Note on this clone: At one boundary the junction diverges from the germline segment, which might be a read error. Other DNA sequences in this sample translate to the same CDR3. This chain's CDR3 is CASSSIAGTNTEAFF. The DNA for the CDR3 is TGTGCCAGCAGTTCAATTGCGGGAACGAACACGGAAGCTTTCTTT. This chain joins TRBV28 and TRBJ1-1; D remains unclear. There are 15 residues in the CDR3. Germline V CDR1 and CDR2: MDHEN, SYDVKM.

As regards this clone: At one of its ends the junction is not consistent with the germline gene, which may arise from a read error. The rearrangement uses TRBV10-3 and TRBJ2-1; 7 bases are shared with TRBD2. The CDR3 extends over 13 amino acids. Germline assignment: CDR1 ENHRY and CDR2 SYGVKD. CDR3 DNA sequence: TGCGGAACGGTGGGAGGGTCCCACAATGAGCAGTTCTTC. Translating it yields CGTVGGSHNEQFF.

This chain links TRBV27 with TRBJ2-7; D uncertain. Germline CDR1 is MNHEY and CDR2 is SMNVEV (reference sequence). CDR3 length: 15 amino acids. With 4 bases removed from V and 0 bases from J, the gap between germline ends came to 13 bases. In nucleotides, the CDR3 is TGTGCCAGCAGTTCAAGCCAATTTGTCTCCTACGAGCAGTACTTC. Translating gives CASSSSQFVSYEQYF.

The chain combines TRBV6-1 with TRBJ1-1; D call uncertain. In germline, CDR1 is MNHNS, CDR2 SASEGT. V lost 2 bases, J lost 6 bases, and 10 bases lay in between. This CDR3 region has 13 residues. CDR3 nucleotide sequence: TGTGCCAGCAGTGAAACTAGGCGCTCTGAAGCTTTCTTT. It codes for CASSETRRSEAFF.

The J gene is TRBJ1-5, the V gene TRBV10-3, with 9 bases aligning to TRBD1. Per the germline V gene, CDR1 is ENHRY and CDR2 is SYGVKD. The junction had 9 bases not matched to a gene; V was cut back by 8 bases and J by 7 bases. The CDR3 contains 14 residues. The CDR3 sequence: CAIGGTGTLQPQHF. In nucleotides, the CDR3 is TGTGCCATCGGCGGGACAGGGACCCTCCAGCCCCAGCATTTT.

The chain couples TRBV5-4 to TRBJ2-2; tentatively, D is TRBD2 (6 bases). Germline V gene lookup returns CDR1 SGHNT and CDR2 YYREEE (reference sequence). The V and J ends lost 4 bases and 0 bases respectively, with 13 bases between them. The CDR3 covers 16 residues. The CDR3 spells CASSLGLHSNTGELFF. The DNA of the CDR3 is TGTGCCAGCAGCCTCGGACTACATTCGAACACCGGGGAGCTGTTTTTT.

In this sample, this clone turned up once. This chain connects TRBV28 to TRBJ1-2, with TRBD1 matching over 7 bases. V dropped 2 bases and J dropped 3; count of bases not matched to a gene: 0. Per the germline V gene, CDR1 is MDHEN and CDR2 is SYDVKM. The CDR3 runs to 13 residues. The CDR3: CASSLQGDYGYTF. The DNA for the CDR3 is TGTGCCAGCAGTTTACAGGGGGACTATGGCTACACCTTC.

The genes are TRBV11-3 and TRBJ1-1; no clear D gene. The CDR3 loop spans 13 amino acids. Germline lookup yields CDR1 SGHNT and CDR2 YENEEA. V gave up 2 bases and J gave up 1 base, with 5 bases separating them. The CDR3 DNA follows: TGTGCCAGCAGCTTACAACAGAACACTGAAGCTTTCTTT. Its protein is CASSLQQNTEAFF.

This rearrangement joins TRBV6-1 to TRBJ2-7, with TRBD2 matching 14 bases. The CDR3 covers 13 residues. After removal of 8 bases from V and 6 bases from J, the junction contained 3 bases not matched to a gene. Germline values: CDR1 MNHNS, CDR2 SASEGT. CDR3 in DNA: TGTGCCAGCGGGACTAGCGGGAGAGGCGAGCAGTACTTC. This sequence encodes CASGTSGRGEQYF.

The rearrangement uses TRBV7-8 and TRBJ2-2; tentatively, D is TRBD2 (5 bases). Germline V gene lookup returns CDR1 SGHVS and CDR2 FQNEAQ. The ends were cut back, 4 bases at V and 3 bases at J, with 12 bases in the middle. The CDR3 totals 15 residues. The CDR3 DNA is TGTGCCAGCAGCTCGACTCCCGGGGACACCGGGGAGCTGTTTTTT. Amino acids: CASSSTPGDTGELFF.